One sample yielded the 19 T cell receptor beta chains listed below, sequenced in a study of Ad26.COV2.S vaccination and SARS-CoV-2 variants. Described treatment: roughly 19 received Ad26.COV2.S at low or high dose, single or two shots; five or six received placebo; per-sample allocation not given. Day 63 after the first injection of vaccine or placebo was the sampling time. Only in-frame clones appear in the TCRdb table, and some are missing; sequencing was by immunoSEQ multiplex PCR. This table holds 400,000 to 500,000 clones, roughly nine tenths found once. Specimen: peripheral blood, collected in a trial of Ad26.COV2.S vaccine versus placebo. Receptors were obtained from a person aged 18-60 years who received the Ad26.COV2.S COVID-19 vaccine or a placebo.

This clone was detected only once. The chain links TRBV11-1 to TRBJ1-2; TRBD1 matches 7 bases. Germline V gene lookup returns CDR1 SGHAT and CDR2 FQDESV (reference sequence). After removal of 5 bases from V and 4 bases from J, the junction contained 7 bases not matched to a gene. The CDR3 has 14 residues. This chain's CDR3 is CASSPPGQIYGYTF. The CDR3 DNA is TGTGCCAGCAGCCCCCCGGGACAGATCTATGGCTACACCTTC.

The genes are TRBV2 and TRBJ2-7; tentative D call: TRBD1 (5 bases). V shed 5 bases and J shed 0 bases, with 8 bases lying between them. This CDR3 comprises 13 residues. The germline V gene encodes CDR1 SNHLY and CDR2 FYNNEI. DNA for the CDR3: TGTGCCAGCAGTTCCACAGGCTCCTACGAGCAGTACTTC. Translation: CASSSTGSYEQYF.

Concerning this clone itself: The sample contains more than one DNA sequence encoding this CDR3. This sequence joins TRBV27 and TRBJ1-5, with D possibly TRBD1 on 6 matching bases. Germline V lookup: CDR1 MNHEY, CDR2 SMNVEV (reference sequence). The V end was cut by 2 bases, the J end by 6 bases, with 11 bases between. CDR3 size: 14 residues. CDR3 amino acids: CASSLGGAGQPQHF. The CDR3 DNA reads TGTGCCAGCAGTTTAGGGGGGGCAGGTCAGCCCCAGCATTTT.

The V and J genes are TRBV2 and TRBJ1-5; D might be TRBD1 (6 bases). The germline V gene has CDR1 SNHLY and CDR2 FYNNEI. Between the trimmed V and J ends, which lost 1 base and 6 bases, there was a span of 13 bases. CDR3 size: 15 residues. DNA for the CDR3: TGTGCCAGCAGTGAAGTCGACAGGAGGGCTCAGCCCCAGCATTTT. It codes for CASSEVDRRAQPQHF.

DNA for the CDR3: TGCGCCAGCAGCTTGGTTGGGGAGGCCCACAATGAGCAGTTCTTC. Translation gives CASSLVGEAHNEQFF. The chain couples TRBV5-1 to TRBJ2-1, with a weak D call TRBD2 (6 bases). Germline-derived CDR1 and CDR2 are SGHRS and YFSETQ. This CDR3 has 15 amino acids. Trimming took 0 bases from V and 5 from J, leaving 12 bases between them. The full variable domain, rest sourced from reference TRBV5-1 and TRBJ2-1, is KAGVTQTPRYLIKTRGQQVTLSCSPISGHRSVSWYQQTPGQGLQFLFEYFSETQRNKGNFPGRFSGRQFSNSRSEMNVSTLELGDSALYLCASSLVGEAHNEQFFGPGTRLTVL.

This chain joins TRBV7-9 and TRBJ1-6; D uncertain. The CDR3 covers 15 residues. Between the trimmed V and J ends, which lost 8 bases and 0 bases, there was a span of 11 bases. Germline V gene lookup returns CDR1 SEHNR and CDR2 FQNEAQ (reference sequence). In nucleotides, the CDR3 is TGTGCCAGCGCCAAGTTCCACTCCTATAATTCACCCCTCCACTTT. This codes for CASAKFHSYNSPLHF.

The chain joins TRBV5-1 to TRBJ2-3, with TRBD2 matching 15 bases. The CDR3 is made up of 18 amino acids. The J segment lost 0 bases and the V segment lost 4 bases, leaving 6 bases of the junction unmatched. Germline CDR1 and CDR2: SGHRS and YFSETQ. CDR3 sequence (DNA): TGCGCCAGCAGCATCGGGACTAGCGGGGGGTGGAGCACAGATACGCAGTATTTT. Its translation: CASSIGTSGGWSTDTQYF. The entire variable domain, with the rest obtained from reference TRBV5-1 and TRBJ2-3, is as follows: KAGVTQTPRYLIKTRGQQVTLSCSPISGHRSVSWYQQTPGQGLQFLFEYFSETQRNKGNFPGRFSGRQFSNSRSEMNVSTLELGDSALYLCASSIGTSGGWSTDTQYFGPGTRLTVL.

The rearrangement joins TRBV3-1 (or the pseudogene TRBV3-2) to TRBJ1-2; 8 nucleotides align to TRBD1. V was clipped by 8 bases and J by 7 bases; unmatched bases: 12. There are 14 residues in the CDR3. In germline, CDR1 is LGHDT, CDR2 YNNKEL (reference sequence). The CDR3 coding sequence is TGTGCCAGCGCCATCGGGACAGGAGCCCTTGGCTACACCTTC. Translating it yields CASAIGTGALGYTF.

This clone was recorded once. The CDR3 loop reads CASSLVQGGYTF. CDR3 DNA: TGTGCCAGCAGCTTGGTCCAGGGGGGCTACACCTTC. The V and J genes are TRBV5-6 and TRBJ1-2, with D perhaps matching TRBD1 (6 bases). V lost 0 bases, J lost 8 bases, and 8 bases lay in between. The CDR3 is made up of 12 amino acids. Germline-derived CDR1 and CDR2 are SGHDT and YYEEEE.

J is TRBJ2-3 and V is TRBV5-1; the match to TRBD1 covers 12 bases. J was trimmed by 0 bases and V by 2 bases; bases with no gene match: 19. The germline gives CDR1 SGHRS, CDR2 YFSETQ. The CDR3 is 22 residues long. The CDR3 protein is CASSFRGQGATLGSSSTDTQYF. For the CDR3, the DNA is TGCGCCAGCAGCTTCAGGGGACAGGGGGCTACACTCGGGAGCTCGAGCACAGATACGCAGTATTTT.

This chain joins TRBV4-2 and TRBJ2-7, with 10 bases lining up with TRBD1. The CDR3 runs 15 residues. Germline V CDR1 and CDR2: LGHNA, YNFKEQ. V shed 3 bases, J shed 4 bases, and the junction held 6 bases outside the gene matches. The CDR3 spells CASSHVDRGPYEQYF. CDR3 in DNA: TGTGCCAGCAGCCATGTTGACAGGGGGCCGTACGAGCAGTACTTC.

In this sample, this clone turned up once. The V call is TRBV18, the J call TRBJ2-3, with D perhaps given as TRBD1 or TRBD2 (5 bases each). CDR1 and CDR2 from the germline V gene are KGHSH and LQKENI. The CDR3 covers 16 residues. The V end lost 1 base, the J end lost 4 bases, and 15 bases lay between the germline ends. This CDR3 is CASSPRGGGGADTQYF. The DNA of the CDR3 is TGTGCCAGCTCACCACGGGGCGGAGGTGGCGCAGATACGCAGTATTTT.

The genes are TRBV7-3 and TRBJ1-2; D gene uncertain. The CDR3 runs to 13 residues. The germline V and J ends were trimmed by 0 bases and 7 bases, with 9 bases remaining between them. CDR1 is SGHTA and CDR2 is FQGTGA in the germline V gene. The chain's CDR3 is CASSLTRGVGYTF. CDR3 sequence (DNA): TGTGCCAGCAGCTTAACTCGGGGAGTTGGCTACACCTTC.

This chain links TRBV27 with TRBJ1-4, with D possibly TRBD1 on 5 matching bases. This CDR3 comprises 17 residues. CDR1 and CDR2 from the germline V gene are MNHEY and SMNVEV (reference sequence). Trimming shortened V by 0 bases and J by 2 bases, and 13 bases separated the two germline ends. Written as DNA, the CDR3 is TGTGCCAGCAGTTTATCGGGCAGGGCCTATACTAATGAAAAACTGTTTTTT. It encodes CASSLSGRAYTNEKLFF.

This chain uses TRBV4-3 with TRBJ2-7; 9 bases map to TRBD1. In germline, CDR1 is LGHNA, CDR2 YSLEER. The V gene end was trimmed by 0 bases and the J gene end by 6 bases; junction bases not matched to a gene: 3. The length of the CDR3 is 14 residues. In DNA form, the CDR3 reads TGCGCCAGCAGCCAAGAAACAGGGGGCCTCGAGCAGTACTTC. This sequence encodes CASSQETGGLEQYF.

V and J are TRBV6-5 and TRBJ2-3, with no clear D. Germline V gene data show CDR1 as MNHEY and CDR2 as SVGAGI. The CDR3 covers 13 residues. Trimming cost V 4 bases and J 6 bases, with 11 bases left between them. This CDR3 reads CASSSFFGDTQYF. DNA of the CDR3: TGTGCCAGCAGTTCCTTCTTCGGGGATACGCAGTATTTT.

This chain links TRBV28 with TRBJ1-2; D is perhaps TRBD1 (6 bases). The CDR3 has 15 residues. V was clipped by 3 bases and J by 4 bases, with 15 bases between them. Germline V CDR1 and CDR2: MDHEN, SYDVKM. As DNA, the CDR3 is TGTGCCAGCAGTTTTCCGAGGGGGGGCTCCTATGGCTACACCTTC. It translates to CASSFPRGGSYGYTF.

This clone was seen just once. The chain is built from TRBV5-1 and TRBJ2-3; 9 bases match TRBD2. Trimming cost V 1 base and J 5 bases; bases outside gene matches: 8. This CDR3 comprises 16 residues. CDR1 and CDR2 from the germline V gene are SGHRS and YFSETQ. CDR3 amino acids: CASSLQAGGWGDTQYF. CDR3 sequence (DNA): TGCGCCAGCAGCTTGCAAGCGGGGGGCTGGGGAGATACGCAGTATTTT.

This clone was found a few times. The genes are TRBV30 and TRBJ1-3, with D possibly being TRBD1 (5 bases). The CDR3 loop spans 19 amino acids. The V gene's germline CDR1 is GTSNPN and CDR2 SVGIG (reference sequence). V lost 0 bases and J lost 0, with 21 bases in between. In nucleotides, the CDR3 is TGTGCCTGGAGTGTACGTATGGGGGACTTTTCGGCCTCTGGAAACACCATATATTTT. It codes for CAWSVRMGDFSASGNTIYF.